Listed here are 17 T cell receptor beta chains from one sample, sequenced in a study of control samples from healthy donors and cancer patients. Assay used: immunoSEQ multiplex PCR; TCRdb lists only in-frame clones, some missing. The data contain fewer than 120,000 clones, roughly 88% of them singletons. Sequencing was carried out using PBMCs. These receptors were taken from a woman aged 55-70 years with lung cancer.

The chain links TRBV27 to TRBJ1-6, with 7 bases matching TRBD1. J gave up 7 bases and V 6 bases, and 12 bases lay outside the gene matches. The CDR3 has 16 amino acids. CDR1 is MNHEY and CDR2 is SMNVEV in the germline V gene (reference sequence). The CDR3 DNA reads TGTGCCAGCAGCTCACCCCCGGGACAGCTAAATTCACCCCTCCACTTT. This sequence encodes CASSSPPGQLNSPLHF.

The V gene is TRBV11-3, the J gene TRBJ1-1; D call uncertain. Between the trimmed V and J ends, which lost 3 bases and 0 bases, there was a span of 14 bases. The CDR3 contains 16 residues. Germline V CDR1 and CDR2: SGHNT, YENEEA. The DNA for the CDR3 is TGTGCCAGCAGCTTTGGACGGCCTTTGATGAACACTGAAGCTTTCTTT. Translating gives CASSFGRPLMNTEAFF.

The J gene is TRBJ1-5, the V gene TRBV3-1 (or the pseudogene TRBV3-2); D gene uncertain. The CDR3 loop spans 16 amino acids. Trimming took off 0 bases at V and 3 bases at J, with 12 bases between the two ends. Germline V CDR1 and CDR2: LGHDT, YNNKEL (reference sequence). The CDR3 DNA follows: TGTGCCAGCAGCCAAGATATTAATATCCACAATCAGCCCCAGCATTTT. It specifies CASSQDINIHNQPQHF.

The rearrangement links TRBV7-9 to TRBJ2-5, with D unclear. The CDR3 covers 11 residues. Trimming removed 7 bases from V and 5 bases from J, with 8 bases in between. CDR1 and CDR2 from the germline V gene are SEHNR and FQNEAQ (reference sequence). CDR3 nucleotides: TGTGCCAGCACAGACGCCGAGACCCAGTACTTC. Its protein is CASTDAETQYF. Full variable domain (missing parts from reference TRBV7-9 and TRBJ2-5): DTGVSQNPRHKITKRGQNVTFRCDPISEHNRLYWYRQTLGQGPEFLTYFQNEAQLEKSRLLSDRFSAERPKGSFSTLEIQRTEQGDSAMYLCASTDAETQYFGPGTRLLVL.

This chain uses TRBV5-4 with TRBJ2-5; D tentatively fits TRBD1 or TRBD2 (5 bases each). The CDR3 runs to 15 residues. Trimming pared 4 bases from V and 7 bases from J, leaving 20 bases between. Germline lookup yields CDR1 SGHNT and CDR2 YYREEE (reference sequence). CDR3 coding DNA: TGTGCCAGCAGCGCCGGCTCGGGGACGTTAGCGACCCAGTACTTC. This translates into CASSAGSGTLATQYF. Based on the CDR3 plus reference TRBV5-4 and TRBJ2-5, the full variable domain is ETGVTQSPTHLIKTRGQQVTLRCSSQSGHNTVSWYQQALGQGPQFIFQYYREEENGRGNFPPRFSGLQFPNYSSELNVNALELDDSALYLCASSAGSGTLATQYFGPGTRLLVL.

This clone occurred once. The chain employs TRBV5-4 and TRBJ1-2, with 11 bases that match TRBD1. J lost 5 bases, V lost 4 bases, and 10 bases had no gene match. Germline V lookup: CDR1 SGHNT, CDR2 YYREEE (reference sequence). The CDR3 loop spans 16 amino acids. CDR3 sequence reads: CASSNPGQGALYGYTF. CDR3 DNA: TGTGCCAGCAGCAACCCCGGACAGGGGGCTTTGTATGGCTACACCTTC.

This chain connects TRBV3-1 (or the pseudogene TRBV3-2) to TRBJ2-7, with 8 bases aligning to TRBD1. Germline CDR1 LGHDT, CDR2 YNNKEL (reference sequence). Losses at the gene ends were 4 bases for V and 3 bases for J; bases not matched to a gene: 5. CDR3 length: 14 amino acids. In DNA form, the CDR3 reads TGTGCCAGCAGCCTCCGAGACAGGGGCTACGAGCAGTACTTC. Translated: CASSLRDRGYEQYF.

DNA of the CDR3: TGTGCCAGCAGCTTACACAGGGTAGGGATGGACACTGAAGCTTTCTTT. It encodes CASSLHRVGMDTEAFF. This chain uses TRBV7-8 with TRBJ1-1, with D possibly being TRBD1 (6 bases). The CDR3 is made up of 16 amino acids. Between the trimmed V and J ends, which lost 2 bases and 3 bases, there was a span of 16 bases. CDR1 SGHVS and CDR2 FQNEAQ come from the germline V gene.

Only one count was recorded for this clone. This chain joins TRBV6-2 or TRBV6-3 and TRBJ1-2; D call uncertain. V lost 0 bases and J 4 bases, leaving 3 bases between the germline ends. Germline V gene sequence: CDR1 MNHEY, CDR2 SVGEGT. This CDR3 spans 12 amino acids. CDR3 DNA: TGTGCCAGCAGTTACTCGCTCTATGGCTACACCTTC. Amino acids: CASSYSLYGYTF.

Note on this clone: The junction departs from germline at one end; a sequencing error may be responsible. The rearrangement joins TRBV7-7 to TRBJ2-2, with no clear D. The CDR3 runs to 15 residues. Germline loops: CDR1 SSHAT, CDR2 FNYEAQ (reference sequence). CDR3 coding DNA: TGTGCTAGCAGCGATGCCATCTTTTCCTCCGGGGAGCTGTTTTTT. Translated, it gives CASSDAIFSSGELFF.

The V and J genes are TRBV12-3 or TRBV12-4 and TRBJ1-2; D is possibly TRBD1 (5 bases). This CDR3 has 12 amino acids. The V and J ends lost 3 bases and 6 bases respectively, with 8 bases between them. In DNA form, the CDR3 reads TGTGCCAGCAGTTTGTTCAGGGATGGCTACACCTTC. Amino acids: CASSLFRDGYTF.

The chain couples TRBV19 to TRBJ1-3; D unresolved. Trimming stripped 4 bases from V and 11 bases from J, with 21 bases between. This CDR3 spans 15 amino acids. Germline loops: CDR1 LNHDA, CDR2 SQIVND (reference sequence). The DNA of the CDR3 is TGTGCCAGTAGTACCCTGGACGGCCCCCGGGTCGCCATATATTTT. Its protein is CASSTLDGPRVAIYF.

The J gene is TRBJ2-2, the V gene TRBV24-1; 7 bases align to TRBD1. The trim removed 12 bases at V and 0 bases at J, leaving 3 bases unmatched. The CDR3 is 13 amino acids. CDR1 and CDR2 (germline): KGHDR, SFDVKD. The CDR3 DNA reads TGTGCCTCACAGGGGACGAACACCGGGGAGCTGTTTTTT. As protein: CASQGTNTGELFF.

J is TRBJ2-4 and V is TRBV7-2; 8 nucleotides align to TRBD2. The CDR3 is 15 residues long. In germline, CDR1 is SGHTA, CDR2 FQGNSA. J lost 7 bases, V lost 4 bases, and 9 bases had no gene match. CDR3 in DNA: TGTGCCAGCAGCTCCTCGGGGGGGCCGAGCAACATTCAGTACTTC. Its translation: CASSSSGGPSNIQYF. Filled out from reference TRBV7-2 and TRBJ2-4, the complete variable domain reads GAGVSQSPSNKVTEKGKDVELRCDPISGHTALYWYRQSLGQGLEFLIYFQGNSAPDKSGLPSDRFSAERTGGSVSTLTIQRTQQEDSAVYLCASSSSGGPSNIQYFGAGTRLSVL.

The CDR3 nucleotides read TGTGCCAGCTGTTTAGGGGAAGGCGCCAAAAACATTCAGTACTTC. As protein: CASCLGEGAKNIQYF. V and J are TRBV6-5 and TRBJ2-4; weak D call: TRBD1 (5 bases). The CDR3 is 15 amino acids. Deletions cut 8 bases from V and 1 base from J, with 15 bases between. Germline CDR1 reads MNHEY; CDR2 reads SVGAGI.

V and J are TRBV7-3 and TRBJ1-1, with D unclear. Germline V CDR1 and CDR2: SGHTA, FQGTGA. The CDR3 runs 15 residues. V shed 1 base and J shed 2 bases, with 11 bases lying between them. In nucleotides, the CDR3 is TGTGCCAGCAGCTTAAACAGCCTTCCCAACACTGAAGCTTTCTTT. It encodes CASSLNSLPNTEAFF.

This clone was recorded a few times. The chain couples TRBV18 to TRBJ2-7; D perhaps matches TRBD1 (5 bases). The CDR3 is 14 residues long. Germline V gives CDR1 KGHSH, CDR2 LQKENI. Trimming cost V 2 bases and J 0 bases, with 8 bases left between them. CDR3: CASSPVDSSYEQYF. Here the CDR3 DNA reads TGTGCCAGCTCACCAGTAGACAGCTCCTACGAGCAGTACTTC.